This TCR beta chain stems from a study of shared clonotypes between healthy human individuals. Study-level information: Donors, aged 18 to 49, were a couple of women and three men.

V lost 4 bases and J 0 bases, leaving 13 bases between the germline ends. Germline CDR1 reads GTSNPN; CDR2 reads SVGIG (reference sequence). The CDR3 has 14 amino acids. Original analysis: ImmunoSEQ junction-only sequences lacked quality scores, so their filtering differed. Clones were read by immunoSEQ multiplex PCR, and TCRdb kept only the in-frame ones, dropping some. That table gives V, J and clone size, and the DNA gave D and trimming. The sample yields 700,000 or so clones, around 72% seen once. The V gene is TRBV30, the J gene TRBJ2-7, with D perhaps matching TRBD2 (6 bases). The sequenced material came from memory CD4+ T cells sorted from blood. The subset: CD45RA-negative fraction. The TCR comes from a woman between 25 and 40 years old in good health. The DNA of the CDR3 is TGTGCCTGGAAATTTGGGGGGAGCTCCTACGAGCAGTACTTC. Residues: CAWKFGGSSYEQYF.